These 24 T cell receptor beta chains were all obtained from the same sample, sequenced in a study of shared clonotypes between healthy human individuals. Produced via immunoSEQ multiplex PCR; TCRdb's table is partial and in-frame only. The sample includes about 2 million clones, about 94% of them seen just once. CD8 cells regarded as naive lacked CD45RO, were positively chosen for CCR7, and omitted terminally differentiated effector memory CD45RA+ cells. The sequencing input was naive CD8+ T cells sorted from blood. The receptors originated from a man aged 18 to 30 in good health.

The chain recombines TRBV2 with TRBJ2-2; possible D gene TRBD1, 5 bases. Germline loops: CDR1 SNHLY, CDR2 FYNNEI. There are 16 residues in the CDR3. The V end lost 0 bases, the J end lost 14 bases, and 22 bases lay between the germline ends. CDR3 in amino acids: CASSEAQGGTQLQLFF. CDR3 nucleotide sequence: TGTGCCAGCAGTGAAGCGCAGGGTGGAACCCAACTCCAACTGTTTTTT.

The rearrangement joins TRBV7-9 to TRBJ2-7, with D unclear. Germline V gene sequence: CDR1 SEHNR, CDR2 FQNEAQ (reference sequence). The CDR3 runs to 12 residues. Trimming left V 5 bases short and J 7 bases short, with 12 bases between. CDR3 region: CASSPAALEQYF. The CDR3 DNA reads TGTGCCAGCAGCCCAGCCGCTCTTGAGCAGTACTTC. Looking up the rest from reference TRBV7-9 and TRBJ2-7 gives the full variable domain: DTGVSQNPRHKITKRGQNVTFRCDPISEHNRLYWYRQTLGQGPEFLTYFQNEAQLEKSRLLSDRFSAERPKGSFSTLEIQRTEQGDSAMYLCASSPAALEQYFGPGTRLTVT.

As concerns this clone: An end of the junction does not agree with germline; a read error may underlie this. The gene calls are TRBV6-5 and TRBJ2-5; D is uncertain. The DNA end is more similar to TRBJ2-7, so the J call may be wrong. The CDR3 has 14 residues. Per germline, CDR1 MNHEY and CDR2 SVGAGI. CDR3 DNA: TGTGCCAGCAGTTACACGGCAGGCTCCGACGAGCAGTACTTC. This encodes CASSYTAGSDEQYF.

The J gene is TRBJ2-3, the V gene TRBV5-6, with 9 bases that match TRBD2. The CDR3 contains 16 residues. From germline, CDR1 is SGHDT and CDR2 YYEEEE. V trimming: 4 bases; J trimming: 3 bases; junction bases outside the gene matches: 9. The CDR3: CASSLAGIARTDTQYF. As DNA, the CDR3 is TGTGCCAGCAGCCTAGCGGGGATAGCAAGGACAGATACGCAGTATTTT. The full variable domain, rest sourced from reference TRBV5-6 and TRBJ2-3, is DAGVTQSPTHLIKTRGQQVTLRCSPKSGHDTVSWYQQALGQGPQFIFQYYEEEERQRGNFPDRFSGHQFPNYSSELNVNALLLGDSALYLCASSLAGIARTDTQYFGPGTRLTVL.

The J gene is TRBJ2-7, the V gene TRBV19, with TRBD1 matching 8 bases. V dropped 0 bases and J dropped 4; count of bases not matched to a gene: 5. This CDR3 region has 15 residues. CDR1 is LNHDA, CDR2 SQIVND, per germline (reference sequence). CDR3 DNA sequence: TGTGCCAGTAGTATAGAGGCAGGGGGCTCTTACGAGCAGTACTTC. Its protein product is CASSIEAGGSYEQYF.

Only a few counts were recorded for this clone. V usage is TRBV11-2 and J usage is TRBJ1-5; possibly TRBD1 for D (6 bases). The germline V and J ends were trimmed by 5 bases and 3 bases, with 8 bases remaining between them. Germline V lookup: CDR1 SGHAT, CDR2 FQNNGV. There are 13 residues in the CDR3. CDR3 in amino acids: CASSRDNNQPQHF. The DNA of the CDR3 is TGTGCCAGCAGCCGGGACAACAATCAGCCCCAGCATTTT. Filled out from reference TRBV11-2 and TRBJ1-5, the complete variable domain reads EAGVAQSPRYKIIEKRQSVAFWCNPISGHATLYWYQQILGQGPKLLIQFQNNGVVDDSQLPKDRFSAERLKGVDSTLKIQPAKLEDSAVYLCASSRDNNQPQHFGDGTRLSIL.

V and J are TRBV15 and TRBJ1-2; the D gene is possibly TRBD1 (5 bases). The CDR3 length is 16 residues. In germline, CDR1 is LNHNV, CDR2 YYDKDF (reference sequence). Trimming took off 3 bases at V and 3 bases at J, with 17 bases between the two ends. CDR3 region: CATSSDDLGVDYGYTF. CDR3 nucleotides: TGTGCCACCAGCAGCGATGACCTGGGGGTTGACTATGGCTACACCTTC.

V gene TRBV7-2 combines with J gene TRBJ2-7, with unresolved D. Germline V gene data show CDR1 as SGHTA and CDR2 as FQGNSA. There are 11 residues in the CDR3. Trimming left V 2 bases short and J 5 bases short, with 4 bases between. This CDR3 is CASSLLNEQYF. The CDR3 DNA is TGTGCCAGCAGCTTACTGAACGAGCAGTACTTC.

J is TRBJ1-1 and V is TRBV13; no clear D. Deletions cut 3 bases from V and 0 bases from J, with 11 bases between. CDR1 and CDR2 (germline): PRHDT, FYEKMQ (reference sequence). CDR3 length: 15 amino acids. In nucleotides, the CDR3 is TGTGCCAGCAGCTTCGAACGGAACATGAACACTGAAGCTTTCTTT. This sequence encodes CASSFERNMNTEAFF.

V usage is TRBV30 and J usage is TRBJ1-1, with D perhaps TRBD1 (5 bases). This CDR3 has 17 residues. The germline V and J ends were trimmed by 1 base and 0 bases, with 18 bases remaining between them. Germline values: CDR1 GTSNPN, CDR2 SVGIG (reference sequence). The CDR3 DNA sequence: TGTGCCTGGAGTGAGGGTTGGGGGTTGGGCATGAACACTGAAGCTTTCTTT. Translated: CAWSEGWGLGMNTEAFF.

V usage is TRBV19 and J usage is TRBJ1-1; D gene ambiguous. CDR1 is LNHDA and CDR2 is SQIVND in the germline V gene (reference sequence). The CDR3 has 12 amino acids. The ends were cut back, 7 bases at V and 1 base at J, with 7 bases in the middle. DNA for the CDR3: TGTGCCAGTACCCTTTGGAACACTGAAGCTTTCTTT. As protein: CASTLWNTEAFF.

The CDR3: CASSIPRGGNQPQHF. The CDR3 DNA is TGTGCCAGTAGTATCCCCAGGGGAGGCAATCAGCCCCAGCATTTT. V gene TRBV19 combines with J gene TRBJ1-5; tentative D call: TRBD1 (6 bases). Germline assignment: CDR1 LNHDA and CDR2 SQIVND (reference sequence). Trimming took 3 bases from V and 2 from J, leaving 11 bases between them. The CDR3 consists of 15 residues.

The chain recombines TRBV5-1 with TRBJ1-2, with 7 bases identical to TRBD1. Germline V gene data show CDR1 as SGHRS and CDR2 as YFSETQ. This CDR3 comprises 16 residues. The junction had 10 bases not matched to a gene; V was cut back by 4 bases and J by 1 base. The CDR3 loop reads CASSPDRTRVNYGYTF. For the CDR3, the DNA is TGCGCCAGCAGCCCGGACAGGACACGAGTTAACTATGGCTACACCTTC.

The rearrangement joins TRBV4-2 to TRBJ2-1; 9 positions agree with TRBD2. J was trimmed by 7 bases and V by 0 bases; bases with no gene match: 7. The germline V gene has CDR1 LGHNA and CDR2 YNFKEQ. The length of the CDR3 is 16 residues. The CDR3: CASSQDRSGGTNEQFF. The CDR3 bases are TGTGCCAGCAGCCAAGATAGAAGCGGGGGGACAAATGAGCAGTTCTTC.

V is TRBV6-5 and J is TRBJ2-5; D ambiguous. Germline V gives CDR1 MNHEY, CDR2 SVGAGI. V was cut by 6 bases and J by 5 bases, with 13 bases left in between. CDR3 length: 13 residues. The CDR3 coding sequence is TGTGCCAGCAGAAGAAGGGTAGGGGAGACCCAGTACTTC. It specifies CASRRRVGETQYF.

V is TRBV9 and J is TRBJ2-2; 11 positions agree with TRBD2. Looked up from germline, CDR1 is SGDLS and CDR2 is YYNGEE. The J segment lost 4 bases and the V segment lost 4 bases, leaving 6 bases of the junction unmatched. There are 16 residues in the CDR3. Written as DNA, the CDR3 is TGTGCCAGCAGCCCGTATAGCGGGGGGGTCACCGGGGAGCTGTTTTTT. This translates into CASSPYSGGVTGELFF.

This clone was picked up one time. The J gene is TRBJ1-1, the V gene TRBV19, with D uncertain. The V and J ends lost 5 bases and 0 bases respectively, with 7 bases between them. Germline values: CDR1 LNHDA, CDR2 SQIVND (reference sequence). The CDR3 is made up of 13 amino acids. CDR3 loop: CASSQIMNTEAFF. The DNA of the CDR3 is TGTGCCAGTAGTCAGATTATGAACACTGAAGCTTTCTTT.

The genes are TRBV4-1 and TRBJ2-7; 9 bases match TRBD1. The CDR3 extends over 17 amino acids. Trimming removed 4 bases from V and 2 bases from J; junction bases left unmatched: 12. The V gene's germline CDR1 is MGHRA and CDR2 YSYEKL. CDR3 sequence reads: CASSPGTGYQGTYEQYF. In DNA, the CDR3 is TGCGCCAGCAGCCCCGGGACAGGGTATCAGGGGACCTACGAGCAGTACTTC.

The rearrangement joins TRBV30 to TRBJ2-3, with 10 bases that match TRBD2. This CDR3 spans 15 amino acids. Germline V gene lookup returns CDR1 GTSNPN and CDR2 SVGIG (reference sequence). V lost 2 bases and J lost 4; bases outside the gene matches: 6. The chain's CDR3 is CAWSLSGGASDTQYF. The CDR3 DNA sequence: TGTGCCTGGAGTTTAAGCGGGGGGGCTTCAGATACGCAGTATTTT.

This clone was observed once. J is TRBJ1-4 and V is TRBV6-1, with D unclear. In germline, CDR1 is MNHNS, CDR2 SASEGT. The CDR3 loop spans 13 amino acids. The ends were cut back, 3 bases at V and 8 bases at J, with 10 bases in the middle. DNA for the CDR3: TGTGCCAGCAGTGACGGGCATCGGGAAAAACTGTTTTTT. This sequence encodes CASSDGHREKLFF.

This clone was seen more than once but under ten times. Other DNA sequences in this specimen translate into the identical CDR3. The chain carries TRBV27 and TRBJ2-7, with D perhaps TRBD1 (5 bases). The CDR3 is made up of 13 amino acids. CDR1 and CDR2 (germline): MNHEY, SMNVEV (reference sequence). With 2 bases removed from V and 3 bases from J, the gap between germline ends came to 8 bases. The CDR3 sequence is CASSLRQHYEQYF. Written as DNA, the CDR3 is TGTGCCAGCAGTTTAAGACAGCACTACGAGCAGTACTTC.

The V and J genes are TRBV5-6 and TRBJ2-7; D is tentatively TRBD1 or TRBD2 (5 bases each). The CDR3 is made up of 13 amino acids. Germline CDR1 reads SGHDT; CDR2 reads YYEEEE. V lost 0 bases and J lost 5, with 9 bases in between. CDR3 nucleotides: TGTGCCAGCAGCTTGGGGGACGGTAACGAGCAGTACTTC. Its translation: CASSLGDGNEQYF.

V and J are TRBV5-6 and TRBJ2-5; D might be TRBD2 (6 bases). The CDR3 has 16 residues. CDR1 SGHDT and CDR2 YYEEEE come from the germline V gene. Deletions cut 4 bases from V and 4 bases from J, with 20 bases between. The CDR3 sequence: CASSPPRLKGGETQYF. The CDR3 DNA reads as TGTGCCAGCAGCCCCCCTCGTCTGAAGGGAGGAGAGACCCAGTACTTC.

The chain uses TRBV6-1 and TRBJ2-1; no definite D call. Germline V gene sequence: CDR1 MNHNS, CDR2 SASEGT. Trimming cost V 0 bases and J 5 bases, with 8 bases left between them. The CDR3 has 14 residues. CDR3 residues: CASSEAGLNNEQFF. CDR3 coding DNA: TGTGCCAGCAGTGAAGCAGGGCTTAACAATGAGCAGTTCTTC.